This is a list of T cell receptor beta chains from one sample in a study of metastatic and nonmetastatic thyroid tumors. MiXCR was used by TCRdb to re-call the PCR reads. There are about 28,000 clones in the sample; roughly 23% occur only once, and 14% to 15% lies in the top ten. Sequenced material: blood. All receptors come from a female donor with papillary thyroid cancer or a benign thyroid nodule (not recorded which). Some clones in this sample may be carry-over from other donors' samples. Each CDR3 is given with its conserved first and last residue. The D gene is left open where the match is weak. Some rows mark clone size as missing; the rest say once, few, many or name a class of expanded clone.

TGCGCCAGCAGCTTGTTGAGGTTTGAGACCCAGTACTTC,CASSLLRFETQYF,TRBV5-1,-,many,TRBJ2-5
TGTGCCAGCAGTGAAGTTTTAGGAGGGTTCACGACTAATGAAAAACTGTTTTTT,CASSEVLGGFTTNEKLFF,TRBV6-1,-,many,TRBJ1-4
TGTGCCAGCAGCCGAGGGGAGGCTAGCGGGAGTCTAGCCAAAAACATTCAGTACTTC,CASSRGEASGSLAKNIQYF,TRBV4-2,TRBD2,many,TRBJ2-4
TGTGCCAGCAGCCCTATCACTAGCGGGAGGGCCCGACACGGGGATCTGTTTTTT,CASSPITSGRARHGDLFF,TRBV6-2/TRBV6-3,TRBD2,few,TRBJ2-2
TGTGCCAGTAGTATTGGGAATAGCAATCAGCCCCAGCATTTT,CASSIGNSNQPQHF,TRBV19,-,-,TRBJ1-5
TGTGCCAGTAGTCGGGACCCCAGCTCCTACGAGCAGTACTTT,CASSRDPSSYEQYF,TRBV19,-,many,TRBJ2-7
TGTGCCAGCAGCGTAGATGGTTTAGAGCAGTTCTTC,CASSVDGLEQFF,TRBV9,-,many,TRBJ2-1
TGCAGTGCTACAGCGGTAGGGCCCTCCGGGGAGCTGTTTTTT,CSATAVGPSGELFF,TRBV20-1,-,-,TRBJ2-2
TGCGCCAGCAGCCCGGGACTGCCTAGCGCCGGGGAGCTGTTTTTT,CASSPGLPSAGELFF,TRBV5-1,-,-,TRBJ2-2
TGTGCCAGCAGTGAAGGGTCGGGGGGCAGGGTCGACGAGCAGTACTTC,CASSEGSGGRVDEQYF,TRBV2,-,-,TRBJ2-7
TGTGCTAGCAGCCCGGATGGGGGGGTTGAGCAGTACTTC,CASSPDGGVEQYF,TRBV7-7,TRBD2,-,TRBJ2-7
TGTGCCAGCAGTGTGGTATCAGACCAGAACCTTTTTTTCCCAGCTTCAGTCTCCTACAATGAGCAGTTCTTC,CASSVVSDQNLFFPASVSYNEQFF,TRBV2,-,-,TRBJ2-1
TGTGCCAGCAGTTATCCGAGACAGGGGTACTACGAGCAGTACTTC,CASSYPRQGYYEQYF,TRBV6-2/TRBV6-3,TRBD1,medium-sized,TRBJ2-7
TGTGCCACCAGCAGAGACAGCTCCTATAATTCACCCCTCCACTTT,CATSRDSSYNSPLHF,TRBV15,-,few,TRBJ1-6
TGCGCCAGCAGCCAAGGGCAGGGTGATTCACCCCTCCACTTT,CASSQGQGDSPLHF,TRBV4-1,-,many,TRBJ1-6
TGTGCCAGCAGTTTATCAGGGGTGGAGCAGTACTTC,CASSLSGVEQYF,TRBV27,-,many,TRBJ2-7
TGTGCCAGCAGACAGGGGGGCCCCGATACGCAGTATTTT,CASRQGGPDTQYF,TRBV6-1,TRBD1,-,TRBJ2-3
TGCAGTGCTAGAGCCCTGGGACCTCCGCGCTATGGCTACACCTTC,CSARALGPPRYGYTF,TRBV20-1,-,-,TRBJ1-2
TGTGCCAGCAGCCCACCGGGACAGGCGGTCAGAAAAGAGACCCATTACTTC,CASSPPGQAVRKETHYF,TRBV11-2,TRBD1,-,TRBJ2-5
TGTGCCAGCTCAGCCTGGGGGACCAGCACAGATACGCAGTATTTT,CASSAWGTSTDTQYF,TRBV18,-,few,TRBJ2-3